This entry lists 5 T cell receptor beta chains sequenced from one sample in a study of molecular identifiers for immune sequencing clone quantification. TCRdb ran MiXCR on the PCR reads and lists one entry per CDR3 protein. The table lists over 600,000 distinct CDR3 sequences, about 20% of them singletons. The sequenced sample was naive CD8+ T cells from blood, with Jurkat cell RNA spiked in. Subset given: FACS-sorted CD8+CD4-CCR7+CD45RA+ naive T cells. Source of these receptors: a human donor in good health. Some libraries in this study had Jurkat cell RNA spiked in.

In regard to this clonotype: The CDR3 ends on some other residue instead of the conserved phenylalanine or tryptophan, so this is likely a read error. The chain carries TRBV24-1 and TRBJ2-1; TRBD1 agrees at 7 bases. CDR3 length equals 13 residues. CDR1 and CDR2 from the germline V gene are KGHDR and SFDVKD. V was pared by 4 bases and J by 7 bases, with 3 bases of the junction left unmatched. The CDR3 DNA sequence: TGTGCCACCAGTGAGGGCAGGGGGAATGAGCAGTTCTAC. This gives the protein CATSEGRGNEQFY.

This clonotype was found many times. The chain recombines TRBV29-1 with TRBJ2-7; no firm D call. Per germline, CDR1 SQVTM and CDR2 ANQGSEA. The CDR3 has 11 amino acids. V shed 4 bases and J shed 4 bases, with 8 bases lying between them. DNA for the CDR3: TGCAGCGTTGTTGTGGGGTACGAGCAGTACTTC. It yields the protein CSVVVGYEQYF.

This clonotype was recorded at least ten times. This chain uses TRBV12-3 or TRBV12-4 with TRBJ1-4; a weak D match, TRBD1 (5 bases). CDR3 length: 16 amino acids. Trimming took off 6 bases at V and 6 bases at J, with 20 bases between the two ends. CDR3 sequence reads: CASSLTPGTSDEKLFF. The CDR3 DNA sequence: TGTGCCAGCAGCCTAACCCCAGGGACGAGTGATGAAAAACTGTTTTTT.

V gene TRBV6-5 combines with J gene TRBJ2-1; D might be TRBD1 or TRBD2, each matching 5 bases. In germline, CDR1 is MNHEY, CDR2 SVGAGI. The V end was cut by 2 bases, the J end by 0 bases, with 29 bases between. The CDR3 runs to 22 residues. DNA for the CDR3: TGTGCCAGCAGTTACCCAGCTCCCGGCTCGTTGGGGGTGCGAAGCTCCTACAATGAGCAGTTCTTC. Translated, it gives CASSYPAPGSLGVRSSYNEQFF.

This clonotype was seen at least ten times. The chain employs TRBV12-3 or TRBV12-4 and TRBJ2-7; 10 bases map to TRBD1. V shed 1 base and J 10 bases; nucleotides not matched to a gene: 16. The CDR3 runs 17 residues. The CDR3 sequence: CASSLGKFVTGGAVQYF. CDR3 nucleotides: TGTGCCAGCAGTTTAGGAAAATTTGTGACAGGGGGCGCCGTCCAGTACTTC.